This T cell receptor (beta chain) comes out of a study of vaccination and CD4 T cells after COVID-19. In the study overall: For a few convalescent patients, sampling occurred both at day 14 and at days 161 to 241 after vaccination.

The sample holds a few counts of this clonotype. Germline values: CDR1 DFQATT, CDR2 SNEGSKA (reference sequence). The CDR3 length is 13 residues. The V end was cut by 4 bases, the J end by 6 bases, with 13 bases between. Described time point: late sampling 161 to 241 days after vaccination in three convalescent patients. TCRdb passed the PCR reads through MiXCR, listing each CDR3 protein once. The sample consists of 25,000 to 30,000 distinct CDR3 sequences, 51% of them appearing once. The gene calls are TRBV20-1 and TRBJ2-1; D is uncertain. The starting material was CD4+ T cells from blood, obtained about 7 months after SARS-CoV-2 vaccination. The receptor's source is a human donor who had recovered from COVID-19. CDR3 nucleotide sequence: TGCAGTGCTATTTTGAGTCCGGCCAATGAGCAGTTCTTC. Translated, it gives CSAILSPANEQFF.